This record looks at one T cell receptor beta chain sequence and its context. Its antigen is as yet unknown. V was pared by 6 bases and J by 9 bases, with 12 bases between. This CDR3 has 11 amino acids. Germline-derived CDR1 and CDR2 are DFQATT and SNEGSKA (reference sequence). The authors reverse transcribed all of the isolated RNA, so sequencing captured expressed TCRB transcripts. The assay was immunoSEQ multiplex PCR, and TCRdb's table has in-frame clones only and misses some. The table lists 140,000 to 150,000 clones, 40% to 55% of them singletons. The source of the sample is a study of beta chain features in type 1 diabetes. Study context: Analysis included 95 million to 140 million sorted cells drawn from all samples. Study outcomes and limitations: Diminished insertions and augmented deletions at VDJ junctions characterized type 1 diabetes patients.

This TCR came from a young man in good health. Sequencing input: Tregs from blood. The V and J genes are TRBV20-1 and TRBJ2-1; D call uncertain. The CDR3 protein is CSAAWFSEQFF. The CDR3 coding sequence is TGCAGTGCAGCGTGGTTTAGTGAGCAGTTCTTC.